This T cell receptor (beta chain) originates from a study of blood T cell repertoires in COVID-19. Study summary: Samples taken during acute and convalescent COVID-19 were collected in the United States, Italy and Spain.

The germline gives CDR1 PRHDT, CDR2 FYEKMQ (reference sequence). The CDR3 sequence is 13 residues long. V lost 3 bases to trimming and J lost 1 base, with 3 bases between them. As handled by the study authors: Reference gene primers were amplified, and this amplification served to estimate nucleated cell counts. TCRdb keeps only in-frame clones here, not all; method: immunoSEQ multiplex PCR. V and J calls and clone size are those listed in that table; D and trimming were worked out from the DNA. Of some 320,000 clones detected, approximately 88% appear once; the ten largest clones hold roughly 7%. The source is a woman aged 25 to 39 who had recovered from COVID-19. The rearrangement links TRBV13 to TRBJ1-4; no firm D call. Sequenced material: peripheral blood. CDR3 DNA: TGTGCCAGCAGCTTGAGAACTAATGAAAAACTGTTTTTT. Its protein is CASSLRTNEKLFF.